These 10 T cell receptor beta chains were sequenced from one sample in a study of response to subunit inactivated influenza vaccine. MiXCR, run by TCRdb on the RT-PCR reads, gives a single entry per CDR3 protein. Of 550,000 to 800,000 distinct CDR3 sequences detected, about 15% appear once; the ten largest clones hold around 10%. The starting material was PBMCs from blood, obtained about 11 days after vaccination. The source of these receptors is a man aged 50 to 60 who received an inactivated influenza vaccine.

The J gene is TRBJ2-5, the V gene TRBV5-5; D gene ambiguous. There are 14 residues in the CDR3. Trimming took 0 bases from V and 3 from J, leaving 9 bases between them. The germline V gene has CDR1 SGHKS and CDR2 YYEKEE (reference sequence). CDR3 residues: CASSLARTEETQYF. The DNA of the CDR3 is TGTGCCAGCAGCTTGGCCCGAACTGAAGAGACCCAGTACTTC.

The V gene is TRBV4-1, the J gene TRBJ1-5; D is ambiguous. V was shortened by 4 bases and J by 2 bases, with 12 bases between the two germline ends. Germline V CDR1 and CDR2: MGHRA, YSYEKL. This CDR3 is 15 amino acids long. DNA for the CDR3: TGCGCCAGCAGCCGCAATGAAGGAGGCAATCAGCCCCAGCATTTT. It codes for CASSRNEGGNQPQHF.

This clonotype was found a few times. The rearrangement uses TRBV29-1 and TRBJ1-4, with D hard to call. Germline V gene sequence: CDR1 SQVTM, CDR2 ANQGSEA. The V end lost 4 bases, the J end lost 5 bases, and 11 bases lay between the germline ends. The CDR3 runs to 13 residues. CDR3 DNA: TGCAGCGTTGCGGTTCAGGCGAATGAAAAACTGTTTTTT. Protein sequence: CSVAVQANEKLFF.

The chain uses TRBV20-1 and TRBJ2-1; 13 bases fit TRBD2. CDR1 and CDR2 from the germline V gene are DFQATT and SNEGSKA (reference sequence). The CDR3 consists of 18 residues. Germline trimming cut 6 bases from V and 0 bases from J; bases unmatched to any gene: 11. The DNA of the CDR3 is TGCAGTGCGCCCAGCAGGGGACTAGCGGGGAGCTCCTACAATGAGCAGTTCTTC. Translating it yields CSAPSRGLAGSSYNEQFF.

The gene calls are TRBV7-2 and TRBJ2-7; 9 bases map to TRBD1. Germline V lookup: CDR1 SGHTA, CDR2 FQGNSA. The CDR3 has 14 amino acids. V lost 6 bases, J lost 3 bases, and 6 bases stayed unmatched. The CDR3 DNA is TGTGCCAGCAGGCCAACAGGGGGCAACTACGAGCAGTACTTC. Amino acid sequence: CASRPTGGNYEQYF.

This sequence joins TRBV10-3 and TRBJ1-2, with unresolved D. V shed 1 base and J shed 13 bases, with 13 bases lying between them. Germline CDR1 and CDR2: ENHRY and SYGVKD. The CDR3 length is 12 residues. DNA of the CDR3: TGTGCCATCAGTGAGTTCCGGGATGGTGTCACCTTC. This sequence encodes CAISEFRDGVTF.

This clonotype occurred a few times. The V and J genes are TRBV28 and TRBJ2-3; 8 nucleotides align to TRBD2. J was trimmed by 5 bases and V by 7 bases; bases with no gene match: 11. Germline values: CDR1 MDHEN, CDR2 SYDVKM. This CDR3 contains 15 residues. CDR3 protein: CASIAPGGQLDTQYF. In DNA form, the CDR3 reads TGTGCCAGCATTGCGCCGGGGGGGCAGTTAGATACGCAGTATTTT.

In this sample, this clonotype turned up a few times. This sequence may be a read error, since a much larger clone differs from it by one base. The genes are TRBV6-1 and TRBJ1-1; 10 positions match TRBD1. CDR3 size: 14 residues. The junction had 4 bases not matched to a gene; V was cut back by 6 bases and J by 3 bases. Germline assignment: CDR1 MNHNS and CDR2 SASEGT. CDR3 amino acids: CASSFGQGDTEAFF. The CDR3 nucleotides are TGTGCCAGCAGCTTCGGACAGGGGGACACTGAAGCTTTCTTT.

This clonotype is classed as medium-sized. The chain carries TRBV12-3 or TRBV12-4 and TRBJ2-3; perhaps TRBD2 as D (6 bases). V was trimmed by 6 bases and J by 9 bases, leaving 16 bases between them. The CDR3 has 13 amino acids. The CDR3: CASRPDRGNTQYF. DNA of the CDR3: TGTGCCAGCAGGCCCGACCGGGGGAACACGCAGTATTTT.

CDR3 DNA: TGTGCCAGCAGTTTATATGGCAGCCTGAGGACAGATACGCAGTATTTT. This gives the protein CASSLYGSLRTDTQYF. The chain carries TRBV12-3 or TRBV12-4 and TRBJ2-3; no definite D call. There are 16 residues in the CDR3. V was clipped by 2 bases and J by 3 bases, with 15 bases between them.